This TCR beta chain was observed in a study of tumor T cells in aggressive B-cell lymphoma. This CDR3 is 15 amino acids long. J lost 4 bases, V lost 0 bases, and 3 bases had no gene match. Per the germline V gene, CDR1 is SEHNR and CDR2 is FQNEAQ (reference sequence). Generated by immunoSEQ multiplex PCR, the TCRdb table keeps only in-frame clones and is missing some. The profile shows around 540 clones, 85% to 90% of them singletons. The receptor was derived from an adult with diffuse large B cell lymphoma. The chain recombines TRBV7-9 with TRBJ2-1; 7 positions agree with TRBD1. Sequenced sample: tumor tissue. CDR3 residues: CASSLATGIYNEQFF. The CDR3 DNA is TGTGCCAGCAGCTTAGCGACAGGGATTTACAATGAGCAGTTCTTC.